This T cell receptor (beta chain) was recovered during a study of OX40 agonist ivuxolimab in advanced cancers. In regard to this clone: The antigen is undetermined.

Points from the study as a whole: The specificity for antigen of the expanded peripheral T cells was not determined.

Only in-frame clones appear in the TCRdb table, and some are missing; sequencing was by immunoSEQ multiplex PCR. The sample lists 16,000 or so clones; 65% to 90% were seen once. Sampled blood was obtained at baseline, cycle 4 day 1, and cycle 7 day 1. The TCR sequence derives from an adult with an advanced solid tumor such as melanoma, head and neck, liver or kidney cancer. The material sequenced was CD4+ or CD8+ T cells sorted from blood, taken in a trial of the OX40 agonist ivuxolimab.

CDR3 residues: CASRADDWNQPQHF. In nucleotides, the CDR3 is TGTGCCAGCAGGGCCGACGATTGGAATCAGCCCCAGCATTTT. The chain recombines TRBV6-1 with TRBJ1-5; D remains unclear. Deletions cut 6 bases from V and 4 bases from J, with 13 bases between. The CDR3 has 14 residues. Per the germline V gene, CDR1 is MNHNS and CDR2 is SASEGT.